Following are 18 T cell receptor beta chains from one sample sequenced in a study of long-term antiretroviral therapy in people with HIV (dated by TCRdb to about 2022). The immunoSEQ hsTCRB v3.0 assay was used at survey level resolution to sequence the TRB variable region. TCRdb carries this immuneACCESS record with in-frame sequences only. Its versions omit some clonotypes, under half of them owing to an unresolved V gene in the studies checked, with the rest unexplained. This sample lists some 11,000 clones; under 85% were detected once. The ten largest make up 9.5% to 13% of the sample. The starting material was unsorted PBMCs, obtained 0.8 years before starting antiretroviral therapy. These receptors came from a woman aged 40 to 49 with HIV.

The chain joins TRBV25-1 to TRBJ2-5; the D gene could be TRBD1 or TRBD2 (5 bases each). Germline CDR1 and CDR2: MGHDK and SYGVNS. The CDR3 covers 14 residues. Trimming took off 1 base at V and 5 bases at J, with 11 bases between the two ends. This chain's CDR3 is CASSEWAGSETQYF. In nucleotides, the CDR3 is TGTGCCAGCAGTGAATGGGCAGGGAGTGAGACCCAGTACTTC.

This clone was counted between two and nine times. The chain couples TRBV11-3 to TRBJ2-1, with 12 nucleotides matching TRBD2. Germline trimming cut 3 bases from V and 9 bases from J; bases unmatched to any gene: 12. Germline loops: CDR1 SGHNT, CDR2 YENEEA. This CDR3 has 17 amino acids. The CDR3 DNA follows: TGTGCCAGCAGCTTCCGCGGGACTAGCGGGTTGGGGGGTGAGCAGTTCTTC. The encoded protein is CASSFRGTSGLGGEQFF.

This clone was seen more than once but under ten times. The chain employs TRBV28 and TRBJ1-2, with TRBD1 identical over 10 bases. The junction had 8 bases not matched to a gene; V was cut back by 6 bases and J by 4 bases. CDR3 size: 15 residues. Germline-derived CDR1 and CDR2 are MDHEN and SYDVKM. CDR3 nucleotides: TGTGCCAGCAGAAGCCCGGGACAGGGGATCTATGGCTACACCTTC. It codes for CASRSPGQGIYGYTF.

The V call is TRBV5-1, the J call TRBJ1-2; 9 bases agree with TRBD1. The CDR3 spans 18 residues. The germline CDR1 and CDR2 sequences are SGHRS and YFSETQ. V lost 0 bases and J lost 3; bases outside the gene matches: 12. The CDR3 spells CASSLGVTGTGIDYGYTF. The CDR3 DNA reads as TGCGCCAGCAGCTTGGGCGTTACCGGGACAGGGATCGACTATGGCTACACCTTC.

The chain couples TRBV7-9 to TRBJ2-3; 8 nucleotides align to TRBD2. V lost 1 base and J lost 2; bases outside the gene matches: 5. Germline V gene data show CDR1 as SEHNR and CDR2 as FQNEAQ (reference sequence). The CDR3 spans 16 residues. For the CDR3, the DNA is TGTGCCAGCAGCTTAGTAGGCGGGAGGAACACAGATACGCAGTATTTT. Translating it yields CASSLVGGRNTDTQYF.

This chain links TRBV6-6 with TRBJ2-3; D unclear. Germline CDR1 reads MNHNY; CDR2 reads SVGAGI (reference sequence). The CDR3 covers 13 residues. V lost 4 bases and J lost 0, with 5 bases in between. CDR3 in amino acids: CASSSPSTDTQYF. The CDR3 region has the DNA TGTGCCAGCAGTTCCCCCAGCACAGATACGCAGTATTTT.

V and J are TRBV19 and TRBJ2-1; no reliable D call. CDR3 size: 15 residues. From germline, CDR1 is LNHDA and CDR2 SQIVND (reference sequence). The V gene lost 3 bases and the J gene lost 0 bases, with 9 bases spanning the gap. The CDR3 here is CASSIDSSSYNEQFF. Here the CDR3 DNA reads TGTGCCAGTAGTATCGACTCGAGCTCCTACAATGAGCAGTTCTTC.

Only one count was recorded for this clone. The V call is TRBV23-1, the J call TRBJ2-5, with TRBD2 identical over 9 bases. TRBV23-1 has ORF status, its function being uncertain. With 3 bases clipped from V and 1 base from J, the junction kept 15 bases outside the gene matches. The CDR3 loop spans 19 amino acids. The CDR3 here is CASSHFRRRTSAVQETQYF. The DNA of the CDR3 is TGCGCCAGCAGTCATTTTCGTAGGCGGACTAGCGCAGTCCAAGAGACCCAGTACTTC.

The chain joins TRBV29-1 to TRBJ1-2; tentatively, D is TRBD1 (6 bases). Per germline, CDR1 SQVTM and CDR2 ANQGSEA. Trimming left V 0 bases short and J 4 bases short, with 15 bases between. The CDR3 has 15 amino acids. CDR3 amino acids: CSVEELEGGPYGYTF. CDR3 nucleotides: TGCAGCGTTGAAGAACTCGAGGGGGGCCCCTATGGCTACACCTTC.

V is TRBV4-1 and J is TRBJ2-7, with 10 bases fitting TRBD2. CDR1 MGHRA and CDR2 YSYEKL come from the germline V gene. This CDR3 is 15 amino acids long. V lost 0 bases and J lost 3; bases outside the gene matches: 2. The CDR3 loop is CASSQDLAGVYEQYF. The CDR3 region has the DNA TGCGCCAGCAGCCAAGACCTAGCGGGAGTCTACGAGCAGTACTTC.

The chain joins TRBV18 to TRBJ1-3; 8 bases fit TRBD1. The CDR3 consists of 15 residues. V was clipped by 4 bases and J by 1 base; unmatched bases: 3. The germline gives CDR1 KGHSH, CDR2 LQKENI. The CDR3: CASSLDRVSGNTIYF. For the CDR3, the DNA is TGTGCCAGCTCACTGGACAGGGTTTCTGGAAACACCATATATTTT.

The CDR3 reads CASSSGPGLAVIETQYF. DNA for the CDR3: TGTGCCAGCAGCTCGGGTCCGGGACTAGCGGTAATTGAGACCCAGTACTTC. The chain carries TRBV7-6 and TRBJ2-5, with TRBD2 identical over 11 bases. The germline CDR1 and CDR2 sequences are SGHVS and FNYEAQ. CDR3 length equals 17 residues. Losses at the gene ends were 4 bases for V and 5 bases for J; bases not matched to a gene: 12.

CDR3 DNA sequence: TGTGCCAGCAGTGTTAGCGGGAGTGGAGAGACCCAGTACTTC. The encoded protein is CASSVSGSGETQYF. The V gene is TRBV5-4, the J gene TRBJ2-5; 9 bases are shared with TRBD2. The CDR3 loop spans 14 amino acids. With 5 bases clipped from V and 4 bases from J, the junction kept 6 bases outside the gene matches. Germline-derived CDR1 and CDR2 are SGHNT and YYREEE (reference sequence).

The rearrangement joins TRBV7-2 to TRBJ1-1; unclear D gene. Trimming removed 2 bases from V and 5 bases from J, with 12 bases in between. The germline gives CDR1 SGHTA, CDR2 FQGNSA. The CDR3 has 14 amino acids. CDR3 sequence reads: CASSLFGVGTEAFF. CDR3 nucleotide sequence: TGTGCCAGCAGCTTATTTGGGGTAGGGACTGAAGCTTTCTTT.

The rearrangement links TRBV4-1 to TRBJ2-3; either TRBD1 or TRBD2 may fit D (5 bases each). Germline V gene lookup returns CDR1 MGHRA and CDR2 YSYEKL. CDR3 size: 14 residues. V was trimmed by 4 bases and J by 2 bases, leaving 10 bases between them. In DNA form, the CDR3 reads TGCGCCAGCAGCCGTGGGACGATCACAGATACGCAGTATTTT. Translated: CASSRGTITDTQYF.

CDR3 DNA sequence: TGTGCCAGCAGTGAAAACCTGGACAGGGCCTACGAGCAGTACTTC. Translating gives CASSENLDRAYEQYF. The chain recombines TRBV25-1 with TRBJ2-7; TRBD1 matches at 8 bases. Germline values: CDR1 MGHDK, CDR2 SYGVNS. The CDR3 loop spans 15 amino acids. V trimming: 2 bases; J trimming: 2 bases; junction bases outside the gene matches: 5.

This clone was seen a single time. The V call is TRBV28, the J call TRBJ1-2; D is uncertain. CDR1 and CDR2 (germline): MDHEN, SYDVKM. The CDR3 spans 12 residues. V gave up 2 bases and J gave up 8 bases, with 9 bases separating them. The CDR3 coding sequence is TGTGCCAGCAGTTTAAGCAGCTACGGCTACACCTTC. Residues: CASSLSSYGYTF.

V usage is TRBV6-5 and J usage is TRBJ2-3; D possibly corresponds to TRBD1 (6 bases). V dropped 10 bases and J dropped 2 bases, with 13 bases sitting between them. The CDR3 spans 13 residues. Looked up from germline, CDR1 is MNHEY and CDR2 is SVGAGI. Here the CDR3 DNA reads TGTGCCATTGGTGGGACATACACAGATACGCAGTATTTT. Protein sequence: CAIGGTYTDTQYF.